What follows is one T cell receptor beta chain and its context. The specificity of this receptor is unknown. No clone much larger than this one lies a single base away; base qualities are absent. These data belong to a study of blood T cell repertoires in COVID-19 (dated by TCRdb to 2019 to 2021). For the wider study: Samples covering the acute and convalescent phases of COVID-19 were provided by collaborators in the United States, Italy and Spain. The material from the prospective study consisted of cDNA or gDNA derived from T cells, B-cell-depleted T cells, or PBMCs. The dataset comprised deeply sampled blood TCRbeta repertoires from subjects exposed to, actively infected with, or recovered from COVID-19. The repertoires were made available in a free public database intended to serve as a resource for research on the immune response to SARS-CoV-2. The samples were drawn from two sources: the first 160 participants of the ongoing ImmuneRACE study, and 1,254 subjects contributed by 6 global collaborators. Sample metadata almost always included a de-identified subject ID, COVID-19 status, age in years and sex. Where HLA class I and class II types were available, the types were taken from metadata supplied by the sample provider, not from assay-based typing.

V has 6 bases trimmed and J has 6 bases trimmed; junction bases matching no gene number 5. Reading from cysteine to phenylalanine, the CDR3 counts 12 amino acids. The CDR3 DNA has 36 bases and is translated from base 1. Reading the germline V gene (reference sequence) gives CDR1 MNHEY and CDR2 SMNVEV. The research as a whole found: The quantity of clinical and demographic metadata differed by source and by participant and was supplied without curation.

Each collaborating institution followed its own protocols to collect whole blood in K2EDTA tubes. For TCRbeta analysis, collaborator samples were shipped as frozen whole blood, as isolated PBMCs, or as DNA extracted from either sample type. The immunoSEQ Assay, a bias-controlled multiplex PCR, was used to amplify TCRbeta CDR3 regions from genomic DNA. On the study's bioinformatics: Nucleated cell counts per sample were estimated from amplification of reference gene primers within the assay. Sequence reads were collapsed and filtered to measure the absolute abundance of every unique TCRbeta CDR3 rearrangement. For each sample, productive Simpson clonality was calculated by taking the square root of Simpson's diversity index across productive rearrangements. In TCRdb, the immuneACCESS table is reduced to in-frame sequences with V and J assigned. These tables do not hold every clone; where another copy was compared, an unresolved V gene accounts for under half, and the others remain unexplained. The V and J calls and clone size were taken over from that table, and D and trimming were inferred from the DNA. This sample comprises fewer than 150,000 clones, about 83% of them detected only once. Of the sample, 4% to 4.5% is held by the ten largest clones.

The chain joins TRBV27 to TRBJ2-7, with 7 central nucleotides matching TRBD1. This TCR was sampled from a woman aged 40 to 50 with acute or convalescent COVID-19. Sequenced sample: peripheral blood. The DNA sequence follows: TGTGCCAGCAGCCGACAGGGCTCCGAGCAGTACTTC. This translates into CASSRQGSEQYF.